A selection of T cell receptor beta chains follows, all from one sample in a study of lymphopenia after photon versus proton radiotherapy. Measured with immunoSEQ multiplex PCR; TCRdb has only the in-frame clones, and not every one. This table has more than 70,000 clones, approximately 82% appearing once. The sequences come from peripheral blood, collected from a patient treated with proton-based radiotherapy. Every receptor here comes from a man in his 60s with pancreatic cancer. Each CDR3 is given with its conserved first and last residue. A D gene is named only where the DNA matches it firmly. The size entry is marked missing in some rows and otherwise reads once, few, many or a size class.

j_call,v_call,d_call,clone_size,cdr3_nt,cdr3_aa
TRBJ2-7,TRBV28,TRBD2,NA,TGTGCCAGCAGTCCCGGGACTAGCGGGAGCGTTTACGAGCAGTACTTC,CASSPGTSGSVYEQYF
TRBJ2-7,TRBV6-1,NA,NA,TGTGCCAGCAGTGAAGGGTCCCTTTGGGTTTACGAGCAGTACTTC,CASSEGSLWVYEQYF
TRBJ2-1,TRBV5-8,TRBD1,NA,TGTGCCAGCAGCCCAGTAGGTGGGACAGGGGCTAGGGATGAGCAGTTCTTC,CASSPVGGTGARDEQFF
TRBJ1-2,TRBV4-1,NA,NA,TGCGCCAGCAGCCAAGATTCGGGGAGAGATGGCTACACCTTC,CASSQDSGRDGYTF
TRBJ2-7,TRBV18,TRBD2,NA,TGTGCCAGCTCACCTTCCCCTGGCGGGAGAAGAGACGCCTACGAGCAGTACTTC,CASSPSPGGRRDAYEQYF
TRBJ1-3,TRBV9,NA,NA,TGTGCCAGCAGCCGACTACAAGGGGCTCCTATGGTTGGAAACACCATATATTTT,CASSRLQGAPMVGNTIYF
TRBJ1-5,TRBV2,NA,few,TGTGCCAGCAGTGTAGAGGGGAGTCAGCCCCAGCATTTT,CASSVEGSQPQHF
TRBJ2-3,TRBV5-8,NA,NA,TGTGCCAGCAGCCGCAGGGGACGTACAGATACGCAGTATTTT,CASSRRGRTDTQYF
TRBJ2-1,TRBV11-2,NA,NA,TGTGCCAGCAGCTCCCAGGGTCTCGCCTACAATGAGCAGTTCTTC,CASSSQGLAYNEQFF
TRBJ1-2,TRBV15,NA,NA,TGTGCCACCAGCAGAGATATGGGCGAAGGGAACTATGGCTACACCTTC,CATSRDMGEGNYGYTF
TRBJ2-1,TRBV19,NA,NA,TGTGCCAGTAGTATTGGGTTCGAGGGCACCTACAATGAGCAGTTCTTC,CASSIGFEGTYNEQFF
TRBJ2-1,TRBV11-2,NA,once,TGTGCCAGCAGCTCAGCCGGGCCGAACAATGAGCAGTTCTTC,CASSSAGPNNEQFF
TRBJ2-1,TRBV11-3,TRBD2,NA,TGTGCCAGCAGCTTAGCCCCGACTAGCGGGTTCAATGAGCAGTTCTTC,CASSLAPTSGFNEQFF
TRBJ2-5,TRBV7-2,NA,NA,TGTGCCAGCAGCTTTTACACGGAGACCCAGTACTTC,CASSFYTETQYF
TRBJ2-7,TRBV5-8,TRBD2,NA,TGTGCCAGCAGCCCATTAAGCGGGAGGGCCCCGTACGAGCAGTACTTC,CASSPLSGRAPYEQYF
TRBJ2-5,TRBV20-1,NA,NA,TGCAGTGCTAGGGGGGGAGAGACCCAGTACTTC,CSARGGETQYF
TRBJ1-2,TRBV4-2,NA,NA,TGTGCCAGCAGCCGATCAACAGGGTTCATCGATGGCTACACCTTC,CASSRSTGFIDGYTF
TRBJ2-5,TRBV5-1,TRBD1,NA,TGCGCCAGCAGCCGAGGGGGCAGCGGCCCCCAAGAGACCCAGTACTTC,CASSRGGSGPQETQYF
TRBJ2-7,TRBV6-5,NA,NA,TGTGCCAGCAGTTCGAGGGGCTCCTACGAGCAGTACTTC,CASSSRGSYEQYF
TRBJ2-3,TRBV10-2,TRBD2,NA,TGCGCCAGCAGCCCTAGCGGGAGGGCAGATACGCAGTATTTT,CASSPSGRADTQYF
TRBJ1-5,TRBV30,NA,NA,TGTGCCTGGAGTGTAGGGCATAGTCAGCCCCAGCATTTT,CAWSVGHSQPQHF
TRBJ1-1,TRBV6-5,TRBD1,NA,TGTGCCAGCAGCAAGGACAGGGGACGGGGTGAAGCTTTCTTT,CASSKDRGRGEAFF
TRBJ2-1,TRBV12-5,NA,NA,TGTGCTAGTGGTTTACAGGGATACAATGAGCAGTTCTTC,CASGLQGYNEQFF
TRBJ2-5,TRBV21-1,NA,NA,TGTGCCAGCAGCAAAGTAAGGTTCTGTGGGGCAGGGCCGGCGGCCCAGTACTTC,CASSKVRFCGAGPAAQYF
TRBJ2-3,TRBV7-9,TRBD2,NA,TGTGCCAGCAGCTCGAGATGGACTAGCTCTACAGATACGCAGTATTTT,CASSSRWTSSTDTQYF
TRBJ2-3,TRBV30,TRBD2,NA,TGTGCCTGGAGTCCAGGGGCTAGCGGGAGTGGTAATACGCAGTATTTT,CAWSPGASGSGNTQYF
TRBJ2-1,TRBV2,TRBD2,NA,TGTGCCAGCAGTGAAATACTAGCGGCCTACAATGAGCAGTTCTTC,CASSEILAAYNEQFF
TRBJ2-4,TRBV30,TRBD1,NA,TGTGCCTGGAAGCGGACAGGGGGATCGGACATTCAGTACTTC,CAWKRTGGSDIQYF
TRBJ2-2,TRBV10-3,NA,once,TGTGCCATCAGCCCTCAGAACACCGGGGAGCTGTTTTTT,CAISPQNTGELFF
TRBJ2-3,TRBV2,NA,NA,TGTGCCAGCAGTGAAAGAGCGACAGGCACAGATACGCAGTATTTT,CASSERATGTDTQYF
TRBJ2-7,TRBV7-2,TRBD2,once,TGTGCCAGCAGCTATGGGCTAGCGGGACCTTACGAGCAGTACTTC,CASSYGLAGPYEQYF
TRBJ2-1,TRBV5-8,NA,few,TGTGCCAGCAGCTGGTCGGCAGGGGGGTACAATGAGCAGTTCTTC,CASSWSAGGYNEQFF
TRBJ2-7,TRBV4-2,TRBD2,NA,TGTGCCAGCAGCCAAGAAACTAGCGGGAGTCTTTACGAGCAGTACTTC,CASSQETSGSLYEQYF
TRBJ2-7,TRBV6-7,NA,few,TGTGCCAGCAGTTACTCCAGGACAGCCTACGAGCAGTACTTC,CASSYSRTAYEQYF
TRBJ2-3,TRBV5-1,TRBD2,NA,TGCGCCAGCAGCTTGACTAGCGGGATTCCTAGCACAGATACGCAGTATTTT,CASSLTSGIPSTDTQYF
TRBJ1-1,TRBV6-5,TRBD1,NA,TGTGCCAGCAGTTACTCGACAGGGAGAAGCACTGAAGCTTTCTTT,CASSYSTGRSTEAFF
TRBJ2-7,TRBV28,NA,NA,TGTGCCAGCAGTTCCCTTGGCGTCTTCGACGAGCAGTACTTC,CASSSLGVFDEQYF
TRBJ2-2,TRBV27,NA,NA,TGTGCCAGCAGTTTAGCAGGATCGAACACCGGGGAGCTGTTTTTT,CASSLAGSNTGELFF
TRBJ1-1,TRBV6-5,TRBD1,many,TGTGCCAGCAGTTACTCGGGGACAGGGCCTGAAGCTTTCTTT,CASSYSGTGPEAFF
TRBJ1-1,TRBV11-3,NA,NA,TGTGCCAGCAGCGTGCGGGGCTCTAGGTTACTCACTGAAGCTTTCTTT,CASSVRGSRLLTEAFF
TRBJ1-2,TRBV5-8,NA,NA,TGTGCCAGCACCCTCTTACAGGGCCTATATGGCTACACCTTC,CASTLLQGLYGYTF
TRBJ2-1,TRBV9,TRBD2,NA,TGTGCCAGCAGCGTAGCTGGGACTAGGTACAATGAGCAGTTCTTC,CASSVAGTRYNEQFF
TRBJ2-1,TRBV7-2,TRBD2,few,TGTGCCAGCAGCCCATGGGAGGGCCCGTACAATGAGCAGTTCTTC,CASSPWEGPYNEQFF
TRBJ2-7,TRBV7-2,TRBD2,NA,TGTGCCAGCCGTCAAGGGGCTAGCGGGACCAACGAGCAGTACTTC,CASRQGASGTNEQYF